This passage covers 9 T cell receptor beta chains from one sample sequenced in a study of blood T cells in healthy people across ages. Together with a sample-barcoded 5' primer, a J-beta primer mix was included in a second PCR lasting about 6 to 11 cycles. TCRdb independently ran MiXCR on the 5' RACE reads; one entry per CDR3 protein. The sample carries over 1.5 million distinct CDR3 sequences, around 48% recorded once. Sequences were obtained from blood. These receptors came from a woman in her 40s in good health.

This clonotype has only a few counts. The CDR3 reads CSATETTQETQYF. The CDR3 bases are TGCAGTGCTACGGAGACTACTCAAGAGACCCAGTACTTC. The rearrangement joins TRBV20-1 to TRBJ2-5; D perhaps matches TRBD2 (5 bases). Germline CDR1 DFQATT, CDR2 SNEGSKA (reference sequence). V lost 4 bases to trimming and J lost 2 bases, with 11 bases between them. The CDR3 length is 13 residues.

This clonotype was seen only a few times. The chain recombines TRBV12-3 or TRBV12-4 with TRBJ2-3, with TRBD2 as a possible D gene (6 bases). CDR3 length equals 14 residues. Trimming shortened V by 5 bases and J by 3 bases, and 12 bases separated the two germline ends. CDR3 residues: CASSRTTATDTQYF. CDR3 DNA sequence: TGTGCCAGCAGTAGGACTACGGCGACAGATACGCAGTATTTT.

The chain has TRBV9 and TRBJ2-1, with D perhaps TRBD1 (5 bases). There are 14 residues in the CDR3. CDR1 SGDLS and CDR2 YYNGEE come from the germline V gene. V lost 0 bases and J lost 13, with 17 bases in between. The CDR3 coding sequence is TGTGCCAGCAGCGTAGGATCAGGGCAAGAGACCCAGTTCTTC. Amino acid sequence: CASSVGSGQETQFF. Full variable domain (rest looked up from reference TRBV9 and TRBJ2-1): DSGVTQTPKHLITATGQRVTLRCSPRSGDLSVYWYQQSLDQGLQFLIQYYNGEERAKGNILERFSAQQFPDLHSELNLSSLELGDSALYFCASSVGSGQETQFFGPGTRLTVL.

This rearrangement joins TRBV6-2 or TRBV6-3 to TRBJ2-3, with 12 bases that match TRBD2. Per germline, CDR1 MNHEY and CDR2 SVGEGT. CDR3 length: 18 residues. The V gene end was trimmed by 3 bases and the J gene end by 2 bases; junction bases not matched to a gene: 9. CDR3 amino acids: CASSYRTSGGKITDTQYF. In nucleotides, the CDR3 is TGTGCCAGCAGTTATCGAACTAGCGGGGGGAAAATCACAGATACGCAGTATTTT.

The V and J genes are TRBV10-1 and TRBJ2-3; D unresolved. Trimming removed 0 bases at V and 4 bases at J, with 11 bases between. CDR1 and CDR2 (germline): WNHNN, SYGVQD (reference sequence). This CDR3 has 15 amino acids. As DNA, the CDR3 is TGCGCCAGCAGTGAGTCTACAGTGCTTTCAGATACGCAGTATTTT. This sequence encodes CASSESTVLSDTQYF.

This clonotype was seen a few times. This chain links TRBV4-3 with TRBJ1-2; possible D gene TRBD1, 5 bases. Germline CDR1 reads LGHNA; CDR2 reads YSLEER. The CDR3 loop spans 17 amino acids. Trimming removed 0 bases from V and 0 bases from J, with 14 bases in between. In DNA, the CDR3 is TGCGCCAGCAGCCAAGAGGTCGGCCCAGGGACTAACTATGGCTACACCTTC. This gives the protein CASSQEVGPGTNYGYTF.

V gene TRBV7-2 combines with J gene TRBJ2-1; 7 positions agree with TRBD1. The J call may not be correct, given that the DNA end is closer to TRBJ2-7. The CDR3 consists of 16 residues. Germline V gives CDR1 SGHTA, CDR2 FQGNSA. The CDR3 nucleotides are TGTACCAGCAGCGTGGGACAGACGAGCTCCTACAATGAGCAGTACTTC. It codes for CTSSVGQTSSYNEQYF.

This clonotype was seen more than once but under ten times. This chain links TRBV29-1 with TRBJ2-7, with a tentative D call TRBD1 (6 bases). The germline V and J ends were trimmed by 2 bases and 0 bases, with 11 bases remaining between them. Germline CDR1 reads SQVTM; CDR2 reads ANQGSEA. The CDR3 covers 14 residues. CDR3 sequence: CSVETGQSSYEQYF. The DNA for the CDR3 is TGCAGCGTTGAAACCGGACAGAGCTCCTACGAGCAGTACTTC.

V usage is TRBV4-3 and J usage is TRBJ1-2, with no clear D. V lost 4 bases and J lost 4, with 13 bases in between. This CDR3 has 14 residues. Per the germline V gene, CDR1 is LGHNA and CDR2 is YSLEER. The CDR3 here is CASSREGPIYGYTF. The CDR3 bases are TGCGCCAGCAGCCGCGAGGGCCCGATCTATGGCTACACCTTC.